The clone carrying this T cell receptor beta chain appeared a few times. These data come from a study of tumor-infiltrating lymphocytes in localized non-small cell lung cancer. Across the study: The cohort mixed smokers and never-smokers, several histologies, and some post-neoadjuvant-chemotherapy samples. Tumor tissue and non-adjacent uninvolved lung came from each patient.

The CDR3 is 15 residues long. Germline CDR1 and CDR2: SGHRS and YFSETQ. Trimming took 0 bases from V and 1 from J; bases not matched to a gene: 4. Some clones are missing from TCRdb's copy, which holds only in-frame ones; the method was immunoSEQ multiplex PCR. The sample shows approximately 16,000 clones, about 48% of them seen only once. The TCR originated in a human donor with non-small cell lung cancer. This chain joins TRBV5-1 and TRBJ2-7, with 7 bases identical to TRBD1. Material: lung tumor tissue. CDR3 nucleotides: TGCGCCAGCAGCTTGGTGGGGACAGCATCCTACGAGCAGTACTTC. Protein product: CASSLVGTASYEQYF.